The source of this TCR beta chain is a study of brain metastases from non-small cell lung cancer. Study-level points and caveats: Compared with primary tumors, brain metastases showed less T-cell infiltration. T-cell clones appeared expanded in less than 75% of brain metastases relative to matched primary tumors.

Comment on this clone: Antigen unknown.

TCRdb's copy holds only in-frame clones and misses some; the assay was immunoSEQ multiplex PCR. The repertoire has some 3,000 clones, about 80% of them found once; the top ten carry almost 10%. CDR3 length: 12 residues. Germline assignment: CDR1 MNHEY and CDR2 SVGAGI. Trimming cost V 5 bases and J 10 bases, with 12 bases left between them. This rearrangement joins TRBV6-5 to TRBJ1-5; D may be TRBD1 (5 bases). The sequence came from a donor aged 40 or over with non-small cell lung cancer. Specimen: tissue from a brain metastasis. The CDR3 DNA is TGTGCCAGCAGTCTAGTTGGGGGACCCCAGCATTTT. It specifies CASSLVGGPQHF.